This is a list of T cell receptor beta chains from one sample in a study of T cell repertoires in aging, cancer and after chemotherapy. MiXCR was run by TCRdb on the multiplex PCR reads, yielding one entry per CDR3 protein. The sample shows around 2,800 distinct CDR3 sequences, 30% of them seen only once. The specimen sequenced was blood. These receptor sequences come from a human donor with a solid tumor. The CDR3 runs from the conserved cysteine through the conserved F or W. Fields, in order: clone size, V gene, J gene, CDR3 protein. Clone size is stated in some rows and not others, as once, few, many or a class when expanded.

few	TRBV19	TRBJ1-1	CASSPGGGLEF
once	TRBV6-1	TRBJ1-5	CASSRPEQLQPQHF
medium-sized	TRBV30	TRBJ2-1	CAWRITSNHNEQFF
few	TRBV20-1	TRBJ1-2	CSASTPGQTTRYGYTF
large	TRBV19	TRBJ1-2	CASSRRDRRNGYTF
-	TRBV7-9	TRBJ1-1	CASRYRGTEAFF
medium-sized	TRBV6-5	TRBJ1-1	CASSYKRQMNTEAFF
few	TRBV19	TRBJ2-7	CASSIVLTGANEQYF
few	TRBV30	TRBJ2-1	CAWKGGGQGAYNEQFF
few	TRBV12-3/TRBV12-4	TRBJ2-7	CASSLDRGLDEQYF
medium-sized	TRBV29-1	TRBJ2-3	CSVVLLGADTQYF
-	TRBV6-5	TRBJ1-5	CASNEPRREQPQHF
-	TRBV7-9	TRBJ1-2	CASSLAGDGYTF
few	TRBV20-1	TRBJ1-2	CSAPTGGGGYTF
few	TRBV19	TRBJ1-2	CASSPLTGDGGGYTF
-	TRBV20-1	TRBJ2-7	CSAPFSGTYEQYF
-	TRBV28	TRBJ1-5	CASRQRVDRQPQHF
-	TRBV6-2/TRBV6-3	TRBJ2-3	CASRSYPMGVRVDTQYF
-	TRBV18	TRBJ1-2	CASSPGSGYGYTF
few	TRBV10-1	TRBJ1-1	CATGPGEATEAFF
-	TRBV27	TRBJ1-5	CASTEVNGNYQPQHF
-	TRBV27	TRBJ1-3	CASSLSARGGGNTIYF
-	TRBV6-6	TRBJ1-2	CASSASTDFYGYTF